This T cell receptor (beta chain) came from a study of T cells in localized non-small cell lung cancer. Study-wide results and caveats: Adjacent lung held a median roughly 54 of the top 100 tumor clones. Uninvolved neighboring lung showed the greatest T cell clonality, exceeding tumor.

Between the trimmed V and J ends, which lost 7 bases and 6 bases, there was a span of 0 bases. The CDR3 sequence is 8 residues long. A note on this clone: Its antigen remains unknown.

The assay was immunoSEQ multiplex PCR, and TCRdb's table has in-frame clones only and misses some. The sample holds under 20,000 clones, approximately 91% seen once. This specimen consisted of peripheral blood, obtained before any cancer treatment. The chain joins TRBV23-1 to TRBJ1-1, with unresolved D. TRBV23-1 is classed as an ORF, of uncertain function. This receptor was identified in a man aged 35-75 years with stage I lung adenocarcinoma. CDR3 in amino acids: CASTEAFF. CDR3 bases: TGCGCCAGCACTGAAGCTTTCTTT.